This TCR beta chain was documented in a study of blood T cell repertoires in COVID-19 (dated by TCRdb to the early 2020s). A note on the overall study: Samples covering the acute and convalescent phases of COVID-19 were provided by collaborators in the United States, Italy and Spain. Subjects who had been exposed to COVID-19, were actively infected with it, or had recovered from it provided the deeply sampled blood TCRbeta repertoires that made up the dataset. The material from the prospective study consisted of cDNA or gDNA derived from T cells, B-cell-depleted T cells, or PBMCs. Samples came from the ongoing ImmuneRACE study (first 160 participants) plus 1,254 subjects from 6 global collaborators. Where available, HLA class I and class II types were obtained from metadata supplied by the sample provider rather than from assay-based typing. A freely available public database, intended as a resource for researchers studying the immune response to SARS-CoV-2, is where the repertoires were released. A de-identified subject ID, COVID-19 status, age in years and sex were almost always included in the sample metadata.

At one collaborating source in Seattle, patients were enrolled during active infection and were followed longitudinally through the course of disease. Collaborating institutions collected whole blood in K2EDTA tubes following their own protocols. For TCRbeta analysis, collaborators shipped samples as frozen whole blood, isolated PBMCs, or DNA extracted from either of those sample types. As regards this clone: Its target antigen remains unknown. No base quality values were provided; no much bigger clone lies one nucleotide off.

General findings and caveats noted by the study authors: Clinical and demographic metadata were provided uncurated, with the amount varying by source and participant.

The immunoSEQ Assay, a bias-controlled multiplex PCR, was used to amplify TCRbeta CDR3 regions from genomic DNA. The authors processed their data as follows. The number of nucleated cells in each sample was estimated by amplification of reference gene primers within the assay. To quantify the absolute abundance of each unique TCRbeta CDR3 rearrangement, sequence reads were collapsed and filtered. Productive Simpson clonality was computed per sample as the square root of Simpson's diversity index over productive rearrangements. TCRdb obtained this table from immuneACCESS and retained in-frame rearrangements with V and J assigned. These tables miss some clones; where compared with another copy, unresolved V genes account for less than half of the shortfall, and the remainder is unexplained. Clonal size and the V and J genes are those of that table, whereas D and trimming came from the DNA. This sample has 200,000 or so clones in its table, and 75% to 85% of those were observed once. More than 10% of the sample comes from the top ten.

V has 6 bases trimmed and J has 2 bases trimmed; junction bases matching no gene number 6. The CDR3 runs 15 amino acids, cysteine and phenylalanine included. Only the CDR3 part of the read is kept: 45 bases, read in frame from the first base. In the germline V gene, CDR1 corresponds to MRHNA and CDR2 to SNTAGT. Sequenced: peripheral blood. This receptor was taken from a woman aged 80 or over with COVID-19, enrolled during active disease. The rearrangement joined TRBV6-4 to TRBJ2-3; TRBD2 matches 9 bases in the middle. The CDR3 reads CASRDRGLATDTQYF. The sequence in DNA is TGTGCCAGCAGGGACCGGGGACTAGCCACAGATACGCAGTATTTT.